This T cell receptor (beta chain) was documented in a study of regulatory T cells in long-lasting Graves disease. V was shortened by 0 bases and J by 8 bases, with 5 bases between the two germline ends. The CDR3 is 13 residues long. Germline V gives CDR1 LGHNA, CDR2 YSLEER. This clonotype was found many times. For TCR beta, libraries came from iRepertoire HTBI primers and Arm-PCR of CDR3 regions. TCRdb passed the multiplex PCR reads through MiXCR, listing each CDR3 protein once. The sample shows roughly 520,000 distinct CDR3 sequences, approximately 12% of them seen only once. Time point noted: newly diagnosed GD, antithyroid drugs for less than 3 months. The TCR library was made from RNA extracted from PBMCs. These data are also associated with another study on T cells in Graves' hyperthyroidism and ophthalmopathy.

The chain recombines TRBV4-3 with TRBJ1-6, with no clear D. The TCR comes from a woman aged 25 to 45 with Graves disease. Sequenced here: peripheral blood mononuclear cells (PBMCs), sampled at new diagnosis, from a patient treated with antithyroid drugs. The CDR3, as DNA: TGCGCCAGCAGCCAAGAGGAGGATTCACCCCTCCACTTT. It codes for CASSQEEDSPLHF.